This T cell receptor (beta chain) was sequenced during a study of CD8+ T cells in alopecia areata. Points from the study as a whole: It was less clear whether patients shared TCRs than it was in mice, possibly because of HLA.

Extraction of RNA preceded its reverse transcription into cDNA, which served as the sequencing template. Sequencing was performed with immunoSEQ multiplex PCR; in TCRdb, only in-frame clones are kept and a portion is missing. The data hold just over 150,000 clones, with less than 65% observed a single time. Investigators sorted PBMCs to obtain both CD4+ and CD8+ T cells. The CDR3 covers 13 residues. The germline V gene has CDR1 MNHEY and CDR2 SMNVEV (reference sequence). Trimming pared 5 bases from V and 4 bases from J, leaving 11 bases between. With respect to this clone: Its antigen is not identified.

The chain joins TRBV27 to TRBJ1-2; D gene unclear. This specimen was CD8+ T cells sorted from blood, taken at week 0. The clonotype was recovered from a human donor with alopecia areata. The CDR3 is CASSPGFGYGYTF. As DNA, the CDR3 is TGTGCCAGCAGTCCAGGATTTGGCTATGGCTACACCTTC.